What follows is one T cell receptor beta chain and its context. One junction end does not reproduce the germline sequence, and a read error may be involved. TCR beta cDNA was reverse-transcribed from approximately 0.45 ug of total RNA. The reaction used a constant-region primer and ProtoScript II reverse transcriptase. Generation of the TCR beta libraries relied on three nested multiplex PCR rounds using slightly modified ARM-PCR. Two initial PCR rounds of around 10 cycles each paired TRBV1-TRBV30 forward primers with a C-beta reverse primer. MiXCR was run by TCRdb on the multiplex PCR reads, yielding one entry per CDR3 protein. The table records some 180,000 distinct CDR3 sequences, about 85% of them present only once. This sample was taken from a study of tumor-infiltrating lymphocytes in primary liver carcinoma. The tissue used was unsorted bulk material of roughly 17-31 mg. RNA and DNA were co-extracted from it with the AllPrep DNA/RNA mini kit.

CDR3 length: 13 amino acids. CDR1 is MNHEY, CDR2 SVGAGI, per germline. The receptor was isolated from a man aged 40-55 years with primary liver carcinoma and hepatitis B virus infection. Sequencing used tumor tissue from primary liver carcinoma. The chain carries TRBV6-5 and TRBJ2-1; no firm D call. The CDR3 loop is CAISYTVLNEQFF. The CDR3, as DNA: TGTGCCATCAGTTACACCGTATTAAATGAGCAGTTCTTC.